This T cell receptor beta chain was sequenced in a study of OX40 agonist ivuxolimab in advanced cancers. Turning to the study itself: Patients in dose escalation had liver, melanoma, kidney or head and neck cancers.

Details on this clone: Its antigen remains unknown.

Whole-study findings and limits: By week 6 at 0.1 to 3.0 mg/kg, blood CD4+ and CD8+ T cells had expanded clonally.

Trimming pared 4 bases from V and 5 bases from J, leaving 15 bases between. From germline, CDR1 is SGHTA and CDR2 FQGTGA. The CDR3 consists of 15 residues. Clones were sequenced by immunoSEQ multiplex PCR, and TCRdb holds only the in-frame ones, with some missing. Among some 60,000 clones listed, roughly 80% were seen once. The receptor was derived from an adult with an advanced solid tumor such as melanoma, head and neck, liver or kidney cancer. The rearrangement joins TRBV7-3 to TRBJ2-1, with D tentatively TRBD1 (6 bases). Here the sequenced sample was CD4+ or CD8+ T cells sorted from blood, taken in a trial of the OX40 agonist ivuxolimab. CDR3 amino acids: CASSSTGSPNNEQFF. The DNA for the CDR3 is TGTGCCAGCAGCTCGACAGGCAGTCCTAACAATGAGCAGTTCTTC.